The 12 T cell receptor beta chains reported below all come from one sample, sequenced in a study of blood T cells in healthy people across ages. Alongside a J-beta primer mix, a sample-barcoded 5' primer served in a second PCR lasting about 7 to 12 cycles. In TCRdb, the 5' RACE reads were re-called with MiXCR into one record per CDR3 protein. This repertoire shows about 1.7 million distinct CDR3 sequences, 28% found once; its top ten account for 7.7%. The sequenced sample consisted of blood. Every receptor here comes from a woman aged 25 to 39 in good health.

This clonotype was counted only a few times. This chain uses TRBV5-1 with TRBJ2-7; 10 bases fit TRBD1. With V trimmed by 3 bases and J by 5 bases, 11 bases remained unmatched. The germline V gene encodes CDR1 SGHRS and CDR2 YFSETQ. This CDR3 is built from 16 residues. The CDR3 DNA reads as TGCGCCAGCAGCTCTCAAGACAGGGGGCTGGGCGACGAGCAGTACTTC. It translates to CASSSQDRGLGDEQYF.

The chain couples TRBV9 to TRBJ2-1, with a tentative D call TRBD2 (6 bases). This CDR3 contains 15 residues. V was pared by 4 bases and J by 7 bases, with 18 bases between. Germline CDR1 is SGDLS and CDR2 is YYNGEE. CDR3 protein: CASSPRALGGNEQFF. The CDR3 nucleotides read TGTGCCAGCAGCCCTAGGGCCCTGGGAGGTAATGAGCAGTTCTTC.

The chain couples TRBV12-3 or TRBV12-4 to TRBJ2-1; 11 positions agree with TRBD2. V trimming: 8 bases; J trimming: 6 bases; junction bases outside the gene matches: 3. There are 13 residues in the CDR3. The CDR3, as DNA: TGTGCCAGCGGGGGGACTAGCGGCAATGAGCAGTTCTTC. Protein sequence: CASGGTSGNEQFF.

V is TRBV5-1 and J is TRBJ2-7, with D tentatively TRBD1 (6 bases). CDR3 length: 16 residues. V lost 2 bases to trimming and J lost 1 base, with 16 bases between them. Germline CDR1 SGHRS, CDR2 YFSETQ. The CDR3 spells CASSFGDNRVSYEQYF. CDR3 nucleotides: TGCGCCAGCAGCTTTGGGGATAACAGGGTGTCCTACGAGCAGTACTTC.

This chain joins TRBV10-3 and TRBJ2-1, with a weak D call TRBD2 (6 bases). CDR3 size: 13 residues. V was pared by 10 bases and J by 7 bases, with 17 bases between. Germline values: CDR1 ENHRY, CDR2 SYGVKD. CDR3 sequence (DNA): TGTGCCACGGGACTTCAAGTGGGGAATGAGCAGTTCTTC. Translation: CATGLQVGNEQFF.

This clonotype was seen repeatedly, ten times or more. The chain carries TRBV7-9 and TRBJ2-7; tentative D call: TRBD1 (5 bases). The CDR3 length is 15 residues. Trimming removed 5 bases at V and 2 bases at J, with 16 bases between. The germline V gene has CDR1 SEHNR and CDR2 FQNEAQ (reference sequence). The CDR3 reads CASSHRSTGPYEQYF. Here the CDR3 DNA reads TGTGCCAGCAGCCACAGGTCGACGGGCCCCTACGAGCAGTACTTC.

This chain connects TRBV28 to TRBJ2-1, with D unclear. The germline V gene encodes CDR1 MDHEN and CDR2 SYDVKM. Trimming left V 2 bases short and J 4 bases short, with 6 bases between. The CDR3 consists of 13 residues. The CDR3 sequence is CASSLKWYNEQFF. CDR3 sequence (DNA): TGTGCCAGCAGTTTAAAATGGTACAATGAGCAGTTCTTC. Filled out from reference TRBV28 and TRBJ2-1, the complete variable domain reads DVKVTQSSRYLVKRTGEKVFLECVQDMDHENMFWYRQDPGLGLRLIYFSYDVKMKEKGDIPEGYSVSREKKERFSLILESASTNQTSMYLCASSLKWYNEQFFGPGTRLTVL.

The V call is TRBV28, the J call TRBJ1-5; tentatively, D is TRBD1 (6 bases). The CDR3 contains 12 residues. In germline, CDR1 is MDHEN, CDR2 SYDVKM. V was clipped by 6 bases and J by 6 bases, with 9 bases between them. The CDR3 spells CASRGGLQPQHF. The CDR3, as DNA: TGTGCCAGCAGGGGGGGGCTTCAGCCCCAGCATTTT.

This clonotype was observed many times. CDR3 DNA sequence: TGTGCCATCAGTGAGTTTGGACGAGAGGAAGAGACCCAGTACTTC. It codes for CAISEFGREEETQYF. The chain couples TRBV10-3 to TRBJ2-5; D unresolved. This CDR3 has 15 amino acids. V was shortened by 1 base and J by 3 bases, with 12 bases between the two germline ends. Germline CDR1 reads ENHRY; CDR2 reads SYGVKD.

This clonotype was counted ten times or more. The chain has TRBV20-1 and TRBJ2-3, with D perhaps TRBD2 (6 bases). Germline loops: CDR1 DFQATT, CDR2 SNEGSKA (reference sequence). The V end lost 5 bases, the J end lost 0 bases, and 18 bases lay between the germline ends. The CDR3 runs 16 residues. DNA for the CDR3: TGCAGTGCTCTGGAATTAGCGGAGACTAGCACAGATACGCAGTATTTT. The encoded protein is CSALELAETSTDTQYF.

The CDR3 region has the DNA TGTGCCATTCGGGGAGGGGATACGCAGTATTTT. This encodes CAIRGGDTQYF. The chain is built from TRBV10-3 and TRBJ2-3, with 7 bases that match TRBD2. Trimming took 9 bases from V and 6 from J; bases not matched to a gene: 3. The CDR3 is made up of 11 amino acids. From germline, CDR1 is ENHRY and CDR2 SYGVKD.

The rearrangement links TRBV1 to TRBJ2-7. TRBV1 is labeled a pseudogene. This CDR3 is built from 14 residues. The CDR3 region has the DNA TGCACCAGCAGCCAGGAGGGAGGTCCCTACGAGCAGTACTTC. Translating gives CTSSQEGGPYEQYF.